A selection of T cell receptor beta chains follows, all from one sample in a study of T-cell reconstitution after alpha-beta-depleted transplantation in children. TCRdb re-called the PCR reads with MiXCR, one entry per CDR3 protein. The sample yields some 500,000 distinct CDR3 sequences, about 31% seen once. Source: PBMCs from the stem cell graft donor, taken from the stem cell graft. The source is a human donor who donated a stem cell graft to a child with aplastic anemia. The CDR3 runs from the conserved cysteine through the conserved F or W. The order of the fields is D gene, clone size, J gene, V gene, CDR3 protein, CDR3 DNA. The D gene is left open where the match is weak. The size of a clone is reported for some rows only, either as once, few or many, or as a class for expanded clones.

>NA|NA|TRBJ2-1|TRBV28
CASSILSGLYNEQFF
TGTGCCAGCAGTATCCTAAGTGGGCTTTACAATGAGCAGTTCTTC
>NA|NA|TRBJ1-2|TRBV12-3/TRBV12-4
CASSFMIGEPYGYTF
TGTGCCAGCAGTTTCATGATAGGTGAACCGTATGGCTACACCTTC
>NA|NA|TRBJ2-1|TRBV20-1
CSSYPGRADNEQFF
TGCAGTTCTTACCCGGGACGGGCCGACAATGAGCAGTTCTTC
>NA|few|TRBJ1-2|TRBV7-8
CASSLTDRFGYTF
TGTGCCAGCAGCTTAACCGATCGGTTTGGCTACACCTTC
>NA|NA|TRBJ1-5|TRBV7-8
CASSTRVTQPQHF
TGTGCCAGCAGCACCCGGGTCACTCAGCCCCAGCATTTT
>TRBD2|NA|TRBJ2-1|TRBV12-3/TRBV12-4
CASSLTSGSEQFF
TGTGCCAGCAGTCTGACTAGCGGGTCTGAGCAGTTCTTC
>TRBD1|few|TRBJ2-1|TRBV20-1
CSAGRQGYNEQFF
TGCAGTGCTGGCCGACAGGGCTACAATGAGCAGTTCTTC
>TRBD2|few|TRBJ2-3|TRBV7-2
CASSQGLAGFDTQYF
TGTGCCAGCAGCCAGGGACTAGCGGGTTTTGATACGCAGTATTTT
>NA|NA|TRBJ1-1|TRBV20-1
CSASVPGWGTEAFF
TGCAGTGCTAGTGTCCCAGGGTGGGGCACTGAAGCTTTCTTT
>NA|NA|TRBJ1-2|TRBV12-3/TRBV12-4
CASSLWSGRNYGYTF
TGTGCCAGCAGTTTATGGTCCGGGAGAAACTATGGCTACACCTTC
>TRBD2|NA|TRBJ2-1|TRBV20-1
CSARRTSGRGNEQFF
TGCAGTGCTAGAAGAACTAGCGGGAGGGGTAATGAGCAGTTCTTC
>NA|few|TRBJ2-7|TRBV27
CASSSGSYEQYF
TGTGCCAGCAGCTCCGGGAGTTACGAGCAGTACTTC
>NA|NA|TRBJ2-7|TRBV29-1
CSVEDSSDYEQYF
TGCAGCGTTGAAGATTCCTCGGATTACGAGCAGTACTTC
>NA|few|TRBJ1-1|TRBV7-2
CASSPEQINTEAFF
TGTGCCAGCAGCCCTGAGCAGATAAACACTGAAGCTTTCTTT
>NA|NA|TRBJ2-5|TRBV7-2
CASSPWGEFPETQYF
TGTGCCAGCAGCCCTTGGGGGGAGTTCCCAGAGACCCAGTACTTC
>NA|NA|TRBJ2-4|TRBV11-1
CASSYPSTEAGVIAKNIQYF
TGTGCCAGCAGCTACCCCTCGACGGAGGCAGGGGTAATAGCCAAAAACATTCAGTACTTC
>TRBD1|NA|TRBJ2-7|TRBV29-1
CSVEEQGAAYEQYF
TGCAGCGTTGAAGAACAGGGGGCAGCCTACGAGCAGTACTTC
>TRBD2|NA|TRBJ2-3|TRBV29-1
CSGGGVSTDTQYF
TGCAGCGGTGGGGGGGTGAGCACAGATACGCAGTATTTT
>TRBD1|few|TRBJ1-4|TRBV20-1
CSAVDRDRGFGQLFF
TGCAGTGCTGTCGACCGGGACAGGGGGTTCGGACAACTGTTTTTT
>NA|NA|TRBJ1-2|TRBV30
CAWDLPGRDHYGYTF
TGTGCCTGGGATTTACCGGGACGGGACCACTATGGCTACACCTTC
>TRBD2|few|TRBJ2-3|TRBV5-1
CASRKTLAGESDTQYF
TGCGCCAGCAGAAAAACCCTAGCGGGAGAATCAGATACGCAGTATTTT
>NA|NA|TRBJ2-5|TRBV5-1
CASRLIQETQYF
TGCGCCAGCAGATTAATCCAAGAGACCCAGTACTTC
>TRBD1|few|TRBJ2-3|TRBV20-1
CSPFRQGTDTQYF
TGCAGTCCTTTCCGACAGGGTACAGATACGCAGTATTTT
>NA|few|TRBJ2-3|TRBV10-3
CAISVTTTDTQYF
TGTGCCATCAGTGTGACCACCACAGATACGCAGTATTTT
>NA|few|TRBJ1-1|TRBV30
CAWTPIPGQRDTEAFF
TGTGCCTGGACCCCCATCCCGGGACAAAGAGACACTGAAGCTTTCTTT
>TRBD2|NA|TRBJ2-1|TRBV19
CASSIVAGGAYNEQFF
TGTGCCAGTAGTATAGTAGCGGGAGGCGCTTACAATGAGCAGTTCTTC
>TRBD1|NA|TRBJ2-1|TRBV30
CAWSQRTGVLPNEQFF
TGTGCCTGGAGTCAACGGACAGGGGTTCTTCCCAATGAGCAGTTCTTC
>NA|few|TRBJ1-1|TRBV20-1
CSARPGHFMNTEAFF
TGCAGTGCTAGACCCGGTCACTTTATGAACACTGAAGCTTTCTTT
>NA|few|TRBJ2-1|TRBV29-1
CSVLSQTSYNEQFF
TGCAGCGTACTTTCGCAGACCTCCTACAATGAGCAGTTCTTC
>NA|NA|TRBJ1-4|TRBV25-1
CASSDPATNEKLFF
TGTGCCAGCAGTGACCCGGCCACTAATGAAAAACTGTTTTTT
>NA|few|TRBJ2-3|TRBV18
CASSPFGVPDTQYF
TGTGCCAGCTCACCATTCGGAGTTCCAGATACGCAGTATTTT
>TRBD2|NA|TRBJ2-5|TRBV20-1
CSAFIAGLQETQYF
TGCAGTGCTTTTATAGCGGGACTACAAGAGACCCAGTACTTC
>NA|NA|TRBJ1-1|TRBV10-3
CAIRRAMLTEAFF
TGTGCCATCAGGAGAGCGATGCTTACTGAAGCTTTCTTT
>TRBD2|NA|TRBJ2-2|TRBV20-1
CSVAGGDTGELFF
TGCAGTGTTGCGGGAGGGGACACCGGGGAGCTGTTTTTT
>NA|NA|TRBJ1-5|TRBV12-3/TRBV12-4
CASSPSPGPQHF
TGTGCCAGCAGTCCATCCCCCGGCCCCCAGCATTTT
>TRBD1|NA|TRBJ1-5|TRBV20-1
CSASPGQKGNTQHF
TGCAGTGCTAGCCCGGGACAGAAGGGAAACACCCAGCATTTT
>NA|few|TRBJ2-7|TRBV20-1
CSATELYEQYF
TGCAGTGCTACTGAACTCTACGAGCAGTACTTC
>NA|few|TRBJ2-1|TRBV27
CASSLQAPAVDEQFF
TGTGCCAGCAGTTTACAGGCGCCGGCTGTGGATGAGCAGTTCTTC
>NA|NA|TRBJ1-1|TRBV6-2/TRBV6-3
CASSNQGSTEAFF
TGTGCCAGCAGTAATCAGGGGAGCACTGAAGCTTTCTTT
>NA|NA|TRBJ1-1|TRBV3-1
CASSQDRNEAFF
TGTGCCAGCAGCCAAGATCGTAATGAAGCTTTCTTT
>NA|NA|TRBJ2-7|TRBV5-1
CASSTLAPNSYEQYF
TGCGCCAGCAGCACGCTAGCACCCAATTCCTACGAGCAGTACTTC
>TRBD1|few|TRBJ2-5|TRBV29-1
CSVAVGTGGGETQYF
TGCAGCGTGGCGGTTGGGACAGGGGGCGGGGAGACCCAGTACTTC
>NA|few|TRBJ2-1|TRBV21-1
CASSPRDRSGSYNEQFF
TGTGCCAGCAGCCCCAGGGACAGGTCAGGTTCCTACAATGAGCAGTTCTTC
>TRBD1|once|TRBJ2-5|TRBV5-1
CASSFDPGQGLETQYF
TGCGCCAGCAGCTTTGACCCGGGACAGGGTTTGGAGACCCAGTACTTC
>TRBD2|NA|TRBJ2-3|TRBV12-3/TRBV12-4
CASSLSRARLAGSDTQYF
TGTGCCAGCAGCCTGAGCAGGGCGCGGCTAGCGGGATCTGATACGCAGTATTTT
>NA|NA|TRBJ2-1|TRBV7-9
CASSYGIFPSEQFF
TGTGCCAGCAGCTACGGGATCTTCCCGAGTGAGCAGTTCTTC
>TRBD2|NA|TRBJ2-1|TRBV11-2
CASSPKYRGGAYNEQFF
TGTGCCAGCAGCCCCAAGTATCGGGGGGGGGCCTACAATGAGCAGTTCTTC
>TRBD1|NA|TRBJ2-1|TRBV5-1
CASSSDRGLSYNEQFF
TGCGCCAGCAGCTCGGACAGGGGGCTATCCTACAATGAGCAGTTCTTT